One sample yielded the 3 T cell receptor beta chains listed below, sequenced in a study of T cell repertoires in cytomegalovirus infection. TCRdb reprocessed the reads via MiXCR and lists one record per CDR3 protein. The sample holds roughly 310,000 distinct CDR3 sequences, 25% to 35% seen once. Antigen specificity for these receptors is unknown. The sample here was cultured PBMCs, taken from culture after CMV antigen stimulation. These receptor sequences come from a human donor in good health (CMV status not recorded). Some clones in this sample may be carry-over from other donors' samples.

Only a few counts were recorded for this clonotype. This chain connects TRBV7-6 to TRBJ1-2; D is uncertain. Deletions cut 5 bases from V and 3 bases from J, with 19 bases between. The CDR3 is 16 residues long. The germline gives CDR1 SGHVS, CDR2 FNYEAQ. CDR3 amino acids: CASSPLSFGRDYGYTF. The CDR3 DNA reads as TGTGCCAGCAGCCCCTTGAGTTTCGGGCGCGACTATGGCTACACCTTC.

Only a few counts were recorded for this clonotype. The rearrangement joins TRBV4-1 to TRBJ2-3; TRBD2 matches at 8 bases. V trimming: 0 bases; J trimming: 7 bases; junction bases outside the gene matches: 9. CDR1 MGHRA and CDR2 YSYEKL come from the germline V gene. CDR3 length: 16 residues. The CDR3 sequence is CASSQESASGPHTQYF. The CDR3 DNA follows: TGCGCCAGCAGCCAAGAATCGGCTAGCGGGCCTCATACGCAGTATTTT.

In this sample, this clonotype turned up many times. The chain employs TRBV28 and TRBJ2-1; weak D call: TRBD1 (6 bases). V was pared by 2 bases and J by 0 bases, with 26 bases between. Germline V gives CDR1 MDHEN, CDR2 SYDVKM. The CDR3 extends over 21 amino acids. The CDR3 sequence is CASSLPPGIRDNLLSYNEQFF. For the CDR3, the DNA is TGTGCCAGCAGTTTACCCCCAGGGATTCGGGACAACCTACTCTCCTACAATGAGCAGTTCTTC.